Below, one TCR beta chain is given with its context. Its antigen is currently unknown. Sampled blood was obtained at baseline, cycle 4 day 1, and cycle 7 day 1. Libraries were prepared by immunoSEQ multiplex PCR; TCRdb keeps only in-frame clonotypes and omits some of them. The data contain 50,000 or so clones, 85% to 90% of them singletons. The record originates from a study of OX40 agonist ivuxolimab in advanced cancers. In the study overall: Treatment of patients was with ivuxolimab, an agonistic anti-OX40 (CD134) antibody. Patients were infused with ivuxolimab every 2 weeks at 0.01 to 10 mg/kg. General study results and limits: Nonresponders included some who also had low normalized T-cell clonal expansion.

Germline loops: CDR1 MNHEY, CDR2 SVGAGI. V was shortened by 0 bases and J by 5 bases, with 1 base between the two germline ends. The CDR3 contains 12 residues. The source of this sequence is an adult with an advanced solid tumor such as melanoma, head and neck, liver or kidney cancer. V usage is TRBV6-5 and J usage is TRBJ1-4; D not certain. The source was CD4+ or CD8+ T cells sorted from blood, collected in a trial of the OX40 agonist ivuxolimab. The CDR3 DNA is TGTGCCAGCAGTTACTCGAATGAAAAACTGTTTTTT. The encoded protein is CASSYSNEKLFF.